The clone carrying this T cell receptor (beta chain) was counted once. Antigen: not known. Trimming removed 0 bases from V and 10 bases from J; junction bases left unmatched: 8. The CDR3 extends over 16 amino acids. Germline V CDR1 and CDR2: SGDLS, YYNGEE. Assay: immunoSEQ multiplex PCR; the TCRdb copy retains only in-frame clones and omits some. Found here are about 350,000 clones, about nine tenths of them singletons; the top ten hold around 6.1%. This entry comes from a study of Ad26.COV2.S vaccination and SARS-CoV-2 variants. Treatment reported: about 20 received Ad26.COV2.S at low or high dose, single or two shots; several received placebo; per-sample allocation not given. Sample collection was performed on day 63 after the first vaccine or placebo injection. The study used a vaccine consisting of an Ad26 vector that expressed Wuhan-strain SARS-CoV-2 spike. Findings and limits, study-wide: In TCR breadth and depth analyses, total T cell responses may have been underestimated.

Specimen: peripheral blood, collected in a trial of Ad26.COV2.S vaccine versus placebo. The receptor was isolated from a person between 18 and 65 years old who received the Ad26.COV2.S COVID-19 vaccine or a placebo. The chain employs TRBV9 and TRBJ2-1, with 12 positions matching TRBD1. CDR3 protein: CASSVATGTGGWEQFF. CDR3 DNA sequence: TGTGCCAGCAGCGTAGCTACAGGGACAGGGGGCTGGGAGCAGTTCTTC.